Presented here are 3 T cell receptor beta chains from one specimen sequenced in a study of Tregs in tolerant kidney transplant recipients. Recipients received nonmyeloablative bone marrow transplants from related graft donors, with transient mixed chimerism. Libraries were prepared by immunoSEQ multiplex PCR; TCRdb keeps only in-frame clonotypes and omits some of them. The top ten clones hold roughly 16% of a sample with 45,000 or so clones, roughly 87% of them seen once. This material consisted of CD8+ T cells from blood (PBMCs), taken 12 months after the transplant. The source is a human patient who received a combined kidney and bone marrow transplant. Certain T cells may be donor cells from the graft.

The chain links TRBV28 to TRBJ1-3; D unresolved. Trimming removed 3 bases at V and 0 bases at J, with 9 bases between. CDR1 is MDHEN and CDR2 is SYDVKM in the germline V gene. CDR3 size: 15 residues. CDR3 nucleotides: TGTGCCAGCAGTTTGCTGCGCCACTCTGGAAACACCATATATTTT. It yields the protein CASSLLRHSGNTIYF.

The chain combines TRBV5-4 with TRBJ1-2; 10 positions agree with TRBD1. The V gene's germline CDR1 is SGHNT and CDR2 YYREEE (reference sequence). The ends lost 5 bases at V and 2 bases at J; junction bases unmatched: 12. This CDR3 has 17 amino acids. CDR3 nucleotides: TGTGCCAGCAGATATGCCGGGACAGGGGCCCGAAACTATGGCTACACCTTC. Translating gives CASRYAGTGARNYGYTF.

The V call is TRBV5-8, the J call TRBJ2-5; a possible D gene is TRBD1 (6 bases). The end of the DNA fits TRBJ2-7 better, so the J call may be wrong. CDR3 length: 14 residues. CDR1 is SGHTS and CDR2 is YDEGEE in the germline V gene. CDR3 bases: TGTGCCAGCAGCTCGGGACAAGTGAGCTACGAGCAGTACTTC. Translated: CASSSGQVSYEQYF.